A selection of T cell receptor beta chains follows, all from one sample in a study of response to subunit inactivated influenza vaccine. TCRdb processed the RT-PCR reads anew with MiXCR; each CDR3 protein has one entry. The data hold 550,000 to 600,000 distinct CDR3 sequences, with approximately 12% observed a single time. The material was PBMCs from blood, obtained on the day of vaccination. These receptors all come from a man aged 45-60 years who received an inactivated influenza vaccine. CDR3s include the opening cysteine and the closing phenylalanine or tryptophan. The D gene is left open where the match is weak. Clone size, where shown, is once, few, many, or a class for clones that have expanded.

D,J,size,V,CDR3,DNA
-,TRBJ2-6,many,TRBV4-1,CASSQDPLLNSGANVLTF,TGCGCCAGCAGCCAAGATCCTCTCCTAAACTCTGGGGCCAACGTCCTGACTTTC
-,TRBJ2-1,-,TRBV7-8,CASSFRVGEQFF,TGTGCCAGCAGTTTCAGGGTTGGTGAGCAGTTCTTC
-,TRBJ2-7,-,TRBV11-1,CASSLARGRGGPNYEQYF,TGTGCCAGCAGCTTAGCGCGGGGAAGAGGGGGGCCGAACTACGAGCAGTACTTC
-,TRBJ1-1,many,TRBV5-1,CASSPPGPQGTEAFF,TGCGCCAGCAGCCCACCCGGGCCCCAGGGCACTGAAGCTTTCTTT
-,TRBJ2-7,-,TRBV2,CASSDSGNYEQYF,TGTGCCAGCAGTGATTCCGGGAACTACGAGCAGTACTTC
TRBD1,TRBJ1-2,few,TRBV10-2,CASSDPIRDRVNYGYTF,TGCGCCAGCAGTGATCCAATCCGGGACAGAGTTAACTATGGCTACACCTTC
-,TRBJ2-1,-,TRBV3-1,CASSQQVRSGRNEQFF,TGTGCCAGCAGCCAACAGGTGAGGTCGGGTAGGAATGAGCAGTTCTTC
-,TRBJ2-1,few,TRBV30,CAWSVLQTRTYNEQFF,TGTGCCTGGAGTGTACTCCAGACACGAACCTACAATGAGCAGTTCTTC
-,TRBJ1-5,-,TRBV28,CASSLGPGVWQPQHF,TGTGCCAGCAGTTTAGGGCCAGGGGTCTGGCAGCCCCAGCATTTT
TRBD2,TRBJ2-1,-,TRBV7-2,CASSSLAAGWGYNEQFF,TGTGCCAGCAGCTCTCTAGCGGCCGGCTGGGGGTACAATGAGCAGTTCTTC
TRBD2,TRBJ2-1,-,TRBV9,CASSQGGQTGLAGVYEQFF,TGTGCCAGCAGCCAGGGGGGACAGACAGGACTAGCGGGAGTTTATGAGCAGTTCTTC
-,TRBJ2-2,many,TRBV29-1,CSVETDSTGELFF,TGCAGCGTAGAGACAGATAGCACCGGGGAGCTGTTTTTT
TRBD1,TRBJ2-5,-,TRBV7-6,CASSSIGTDQETQYF,TGTGCCAGCAGCTCAATAGGGACAGACCAAGAGACCCAGTACTTC
-,TRBJ2-7,-,TRBV2,CASSHQDEQYF,TGTGCCAGCAGCCATCAGGACGAGCAGTACTTC